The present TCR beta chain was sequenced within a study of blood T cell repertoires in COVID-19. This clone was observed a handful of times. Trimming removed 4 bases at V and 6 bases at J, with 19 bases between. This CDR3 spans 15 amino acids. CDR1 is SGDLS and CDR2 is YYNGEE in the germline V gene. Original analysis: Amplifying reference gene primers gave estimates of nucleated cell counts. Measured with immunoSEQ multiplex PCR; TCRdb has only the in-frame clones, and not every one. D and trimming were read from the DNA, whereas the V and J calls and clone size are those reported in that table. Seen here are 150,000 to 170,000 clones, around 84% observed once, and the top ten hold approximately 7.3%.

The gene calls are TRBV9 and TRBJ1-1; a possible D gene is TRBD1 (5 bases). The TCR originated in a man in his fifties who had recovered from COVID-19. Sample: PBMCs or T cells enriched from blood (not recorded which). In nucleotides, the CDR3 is TGTGCCAGCAGCTCCCCGACCGGAGGGACCTCTGAAGCTTTCTTT. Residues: CASSSPTGGTSEAFF.